The T cell receptor (beta chain) under discussion was sequenced for a study of T cell responses to AZD1222 COVID-19 vaccine. The CDR3 spans 14 residues. J gave up 2 bases and V 5 bases, and 8 bases lay outside the gene matches. CDR1 and CDR2 (germline): GTSNPN, SVGIG (reference sequence). Profiled with immunoSEQ multiplex PCR; TCRdb holds only in-frame clones, not every one. In the table there are approximately 150,000 clones, just under 95% of which are singletons. The source was peripheral blood, collected on day 0 of AZD1222 vaccination. V is TRBV30 and J is TRBJ1-2; 7 nucleotides align to TRBD1. The sequence was obtained from an adult in good health. CDR3 bases: TGTGCCTGGCAAGCACAGACAGGGAACTATGGCTACACCTTC. Translation: CAWQAQTGNYGYTF.